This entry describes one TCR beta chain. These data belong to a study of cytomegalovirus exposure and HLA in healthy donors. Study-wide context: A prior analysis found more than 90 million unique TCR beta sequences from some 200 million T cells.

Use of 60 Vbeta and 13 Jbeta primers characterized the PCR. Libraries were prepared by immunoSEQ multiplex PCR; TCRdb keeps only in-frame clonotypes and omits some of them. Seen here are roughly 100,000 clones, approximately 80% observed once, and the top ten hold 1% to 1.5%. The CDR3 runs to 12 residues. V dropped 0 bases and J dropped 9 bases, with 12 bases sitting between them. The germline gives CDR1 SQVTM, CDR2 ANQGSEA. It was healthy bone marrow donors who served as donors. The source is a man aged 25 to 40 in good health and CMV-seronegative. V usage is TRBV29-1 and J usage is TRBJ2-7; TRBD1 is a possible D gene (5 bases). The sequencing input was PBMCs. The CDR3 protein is CSVEDGWQGQYF. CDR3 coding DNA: TGCAGCGTTGAAGATGGTTGGCAGGGGCAGTACTTC.